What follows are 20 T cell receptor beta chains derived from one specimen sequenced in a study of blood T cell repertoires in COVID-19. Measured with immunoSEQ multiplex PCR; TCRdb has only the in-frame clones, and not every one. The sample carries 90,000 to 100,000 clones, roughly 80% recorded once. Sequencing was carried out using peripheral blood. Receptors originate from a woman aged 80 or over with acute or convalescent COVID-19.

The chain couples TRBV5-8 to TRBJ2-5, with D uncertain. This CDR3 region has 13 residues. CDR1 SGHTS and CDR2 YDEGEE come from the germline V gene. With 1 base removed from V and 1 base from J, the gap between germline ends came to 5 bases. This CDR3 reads CASSLNGQETQYF. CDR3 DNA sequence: TGTGCCAGCAGCTTGAACGGCCAAGAGACCCAGTACTTC.

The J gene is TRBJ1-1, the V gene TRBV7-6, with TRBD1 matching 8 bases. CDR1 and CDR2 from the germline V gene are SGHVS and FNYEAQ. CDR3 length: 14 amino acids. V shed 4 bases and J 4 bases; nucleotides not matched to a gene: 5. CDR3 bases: TGTGCCAGCAGCTCCTCGGACAGGGCCACTGAAGCTTTCTTT. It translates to CASSSSDRATEAFF.

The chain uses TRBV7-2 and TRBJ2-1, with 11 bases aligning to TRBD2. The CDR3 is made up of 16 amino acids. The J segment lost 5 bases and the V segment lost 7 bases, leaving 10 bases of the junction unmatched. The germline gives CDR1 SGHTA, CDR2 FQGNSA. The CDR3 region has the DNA TGTGCCAGCACAGAGGGTAGCGGGGGGGTAAACAATGAGCAGTTCTTC. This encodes CASTEGSGGVNNEQFF.

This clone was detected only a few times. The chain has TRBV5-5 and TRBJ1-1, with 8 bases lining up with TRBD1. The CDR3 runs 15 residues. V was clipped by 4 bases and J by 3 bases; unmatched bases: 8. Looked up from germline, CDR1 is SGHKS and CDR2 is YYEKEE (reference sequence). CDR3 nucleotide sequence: TGTGCCAGCAGCCGTGGACAGGGAGGTGACACTGAAGCTTTCTTT. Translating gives CASSRGQGGDTEAFF.

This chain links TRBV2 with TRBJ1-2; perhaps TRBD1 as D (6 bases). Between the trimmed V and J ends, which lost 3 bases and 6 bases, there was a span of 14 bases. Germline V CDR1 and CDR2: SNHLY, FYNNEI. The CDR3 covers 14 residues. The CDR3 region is CASSDGGAGDGYTF. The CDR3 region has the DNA TGTGCCAGCAGTGATGGGGGCGCCGGGGATGGCTACACCTTC.

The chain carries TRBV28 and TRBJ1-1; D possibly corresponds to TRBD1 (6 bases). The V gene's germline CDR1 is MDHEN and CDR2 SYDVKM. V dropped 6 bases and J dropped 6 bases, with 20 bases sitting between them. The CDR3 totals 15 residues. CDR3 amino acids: CASSISQGRFAEAFF. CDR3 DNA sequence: TGTGCCAGCAGCATCTCACAGGGAAGGTTCGCTGAAGCTTTCTTT. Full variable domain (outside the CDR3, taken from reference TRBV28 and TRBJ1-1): DVKVTQSSRYLVKRTGEKVFLECVQDMDHENMFWYRQDPGLGLRLIYFSYDVKMKEKGDIPEGYSVSREKKERFSLILESASTNQTSMYLCASSISQGRFAEAFFGQGTRLTVV.

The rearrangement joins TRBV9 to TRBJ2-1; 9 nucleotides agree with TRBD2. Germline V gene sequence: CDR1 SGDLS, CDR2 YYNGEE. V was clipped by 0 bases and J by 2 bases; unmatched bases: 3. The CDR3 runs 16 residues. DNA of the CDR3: TGTGCCAGCAGCGTAGCTAGCGGGGCAACCTACAATGAGCAGTTCTTC. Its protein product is CASSVASGATYNEQFF.

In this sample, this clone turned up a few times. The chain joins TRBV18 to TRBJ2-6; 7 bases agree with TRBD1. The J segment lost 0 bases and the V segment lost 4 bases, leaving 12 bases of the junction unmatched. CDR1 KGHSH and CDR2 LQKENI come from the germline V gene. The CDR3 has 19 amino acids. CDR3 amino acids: CASSLSPRTGYSGANVLTF. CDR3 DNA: TGTGCCAGCTCACTCTCTCCCCGGACAGGTTACTCTGGGGCCAACGTCCTGACTTTC.

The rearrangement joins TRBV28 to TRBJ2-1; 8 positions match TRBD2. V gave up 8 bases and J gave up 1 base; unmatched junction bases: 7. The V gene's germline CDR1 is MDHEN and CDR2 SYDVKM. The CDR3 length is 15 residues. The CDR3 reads CASHAPGGSYNEQFF. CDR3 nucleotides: TGTGCCAGCCACGCTCCGGGGGGGTCCTACAATGAGCAGTTCTTC.

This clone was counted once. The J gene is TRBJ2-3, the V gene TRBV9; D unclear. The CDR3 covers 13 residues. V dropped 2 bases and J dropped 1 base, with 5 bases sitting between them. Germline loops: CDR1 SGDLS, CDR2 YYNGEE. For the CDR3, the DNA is TGTGCCAGCAGCGTTACAGGCACAGATACGCAGTATTTT. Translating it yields CASSVTGTDTQYF.

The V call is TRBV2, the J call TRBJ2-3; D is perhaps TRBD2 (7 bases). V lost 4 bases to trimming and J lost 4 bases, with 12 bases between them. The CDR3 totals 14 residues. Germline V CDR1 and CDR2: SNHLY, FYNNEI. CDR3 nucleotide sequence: TGTGCCAGCAGTGGGGGGGGCGGGCCAGATACGCAGTATTTT. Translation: CASSGGGGPDTQYF.

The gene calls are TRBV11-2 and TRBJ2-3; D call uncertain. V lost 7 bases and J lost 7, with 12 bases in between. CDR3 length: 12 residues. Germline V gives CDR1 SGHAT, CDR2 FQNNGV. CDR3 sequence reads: CASTPRQYTQYF. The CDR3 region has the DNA TGTGCCAGCACCCCTAGGCAGTATACGCAGTATTTT.

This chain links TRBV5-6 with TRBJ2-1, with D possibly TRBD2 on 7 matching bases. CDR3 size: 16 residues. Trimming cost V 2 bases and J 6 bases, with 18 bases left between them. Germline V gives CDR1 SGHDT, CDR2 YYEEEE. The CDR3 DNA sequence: TGTGCCAGCAGCTTCGTCGGGGGGCATGAAGGCAATGAGCAGTTCTTC. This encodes CASSFVGGHEGNEQFF. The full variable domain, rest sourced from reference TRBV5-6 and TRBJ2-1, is DAGVTQSPTHLIKTRGQQVTLRCSPKSGHDTVSWYQQALGQGPQFIFQYYEEEERQRGNFPDRFSGHQFPNYSSELNVNALLLGDSALYLCASSFVGGHEGNEQFFGPGTRLTVL.

DNA of the CDR3: TGTGCCAGCAGTCCGCGGCGGGGGAGGGAGACCCAGTACTTC. Protein sequence: CASSPRRGRETQYF. The chain employs TRBV28 and TRBJ2-5; 7 bases map to TRBD2. V shed 5 bases and J 5 bases; nucleotides not matched to a gene: 8. Germline V lookup: CDR1 MDHEN, CDR2 SYDVKM. The CDR3 covers 14 residues.

The CDR3 spells CASSYKGGITGELFF. In DNA, the CDR3 is TGTGCCAGCAGTTACAAAGGGGGAATCACCGGGGAGCTGTTTTTT. The chain is built from TRBV6-2 or TRBV6-3 and TRBJ2-2, with D possibly TRBD1 on 6 matching bases. V was cut by 2 bases and J by 4 bases, with 11 bases left in between. The germline gives CDR1 MNHEY, CDR2 SVGEGT. The CDR3 sequence is 15 residues long.

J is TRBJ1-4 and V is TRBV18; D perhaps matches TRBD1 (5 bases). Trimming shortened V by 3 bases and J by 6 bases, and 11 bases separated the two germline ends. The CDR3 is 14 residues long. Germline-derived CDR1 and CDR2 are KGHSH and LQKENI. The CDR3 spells CASSPGPWDEKLFF. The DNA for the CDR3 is TGTGCCAGCTCACCGGGGCCATGGGATGAAAAACTGTTTTTT.

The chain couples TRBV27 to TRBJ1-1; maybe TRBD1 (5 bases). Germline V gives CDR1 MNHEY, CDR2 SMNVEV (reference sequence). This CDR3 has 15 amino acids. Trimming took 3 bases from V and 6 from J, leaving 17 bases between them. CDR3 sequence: CASSLAPGRGAEAFF. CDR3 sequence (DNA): TGTGCCAGCAGTTTGGCCCCAGGGCGGGGGGCTGAAGCTTTCTTT.

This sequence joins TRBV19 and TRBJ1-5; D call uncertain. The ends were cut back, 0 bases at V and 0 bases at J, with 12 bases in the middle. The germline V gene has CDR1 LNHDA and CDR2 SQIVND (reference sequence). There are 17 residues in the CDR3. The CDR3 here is CASSIDRVENSNQPQHF. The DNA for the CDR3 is TGTGCCAGTAGTATAGATCGGGTAGAAAATAGCAATCAGCCCCAGCATTTT.

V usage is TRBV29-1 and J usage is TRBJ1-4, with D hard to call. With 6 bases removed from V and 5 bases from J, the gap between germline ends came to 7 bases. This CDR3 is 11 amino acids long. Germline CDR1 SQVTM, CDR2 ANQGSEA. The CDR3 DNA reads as TGCAGCGTACGGAGCAATGAAAAACTGTTTTTT. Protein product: CSVRSNEKLFF. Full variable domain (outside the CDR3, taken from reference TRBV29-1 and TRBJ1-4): SAVISQKPSRDICQRGTSLTIQCQVDSQVTMMFWYRQQPGQSLTLIATANQGSEATYESGFVIDKFPISRPNLTFSTLTVSNMSPEDSSIYLCSVRSNEKLFFGSGTQLSVL.

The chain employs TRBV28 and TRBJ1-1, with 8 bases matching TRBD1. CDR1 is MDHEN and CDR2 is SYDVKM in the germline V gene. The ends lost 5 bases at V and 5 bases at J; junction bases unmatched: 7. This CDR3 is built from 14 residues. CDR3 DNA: TGTGCCAGCAGTCTCCAGGGGGCTTGGACTGAAGCTTTCTTT. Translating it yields CASSLQGAWTEAFF.